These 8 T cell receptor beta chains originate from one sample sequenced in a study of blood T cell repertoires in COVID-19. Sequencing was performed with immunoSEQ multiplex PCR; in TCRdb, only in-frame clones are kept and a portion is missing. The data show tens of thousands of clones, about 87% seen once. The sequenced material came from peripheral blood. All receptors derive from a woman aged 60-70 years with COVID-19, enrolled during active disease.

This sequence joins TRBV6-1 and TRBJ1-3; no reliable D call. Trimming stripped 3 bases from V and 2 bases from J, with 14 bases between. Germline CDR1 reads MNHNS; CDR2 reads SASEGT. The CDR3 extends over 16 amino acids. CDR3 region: CASSEGRGFTGNTIYF. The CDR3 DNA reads TGTGCCAGCAGTGAGGGGAGAGGGTTCACTGGAAACACCATATATTTT.

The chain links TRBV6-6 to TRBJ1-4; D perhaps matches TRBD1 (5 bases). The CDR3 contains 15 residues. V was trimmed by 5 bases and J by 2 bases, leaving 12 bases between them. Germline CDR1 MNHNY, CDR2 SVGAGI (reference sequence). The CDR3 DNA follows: TGTGCCAGCAGTACCCAGGGCTCTACTAATGAAAAACTGTTTTTT. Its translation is CASSTQGSTNEKLFF.

This CDR3 reads CASSRKGQGNTEAFF. The CDR3 nucleotides are TGTGCCAGCAGCAGAAAAGGACAGGGGAACACTGAAGCTTTCTTT. The V call is TRBV5-5, the J call TRBJ1-1; TRBD1 aligns across 8 bases. V lost 4 bases, J lost 1 base, and 6 bases stayed unmatched. Germline V lookup: CDR1 SGHKS, CDR2 YYEKEE (reference sequence). This CDR3 has 15 residues.

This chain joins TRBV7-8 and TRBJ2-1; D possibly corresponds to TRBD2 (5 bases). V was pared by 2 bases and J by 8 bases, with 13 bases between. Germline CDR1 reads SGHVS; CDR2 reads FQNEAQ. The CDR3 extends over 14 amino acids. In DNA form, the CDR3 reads TGTGCCAGCAGCTTAACCACCACTAGTCATGAGCAGTTCTTC. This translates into CASSLTTTSHEQFF.

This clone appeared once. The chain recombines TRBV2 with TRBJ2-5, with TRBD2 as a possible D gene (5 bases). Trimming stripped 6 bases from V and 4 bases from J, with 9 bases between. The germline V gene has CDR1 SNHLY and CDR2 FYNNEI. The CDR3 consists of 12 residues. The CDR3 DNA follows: TGTGCCAGCAGCATACTAGGAGAGACCCAGTACTTC. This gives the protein CASSILGETQYF. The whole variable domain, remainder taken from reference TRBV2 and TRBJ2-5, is EPEVTQTPSHQVTQMGQEVILRCVPISNHLYFYWYRQILGQKVEFLVSFYNNEISEKSEIFDDQFSVERPDGSNFTLKIRSTKLEDSAMYFCASSILGETQYFGPGTRLLVL.

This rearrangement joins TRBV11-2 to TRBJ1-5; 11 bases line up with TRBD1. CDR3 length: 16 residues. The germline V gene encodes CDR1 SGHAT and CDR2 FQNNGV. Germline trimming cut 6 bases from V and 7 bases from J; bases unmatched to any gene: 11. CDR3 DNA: TGTGCCAGCAGTCTCCCCGGGACAGGGGGATGGCAGCCCCAGCATTTT. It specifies CASSLPGTGGWQPQHF.

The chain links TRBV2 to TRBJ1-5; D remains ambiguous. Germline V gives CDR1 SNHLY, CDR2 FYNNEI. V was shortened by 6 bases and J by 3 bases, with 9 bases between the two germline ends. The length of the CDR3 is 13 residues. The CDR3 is CASRRRDNQPQHF. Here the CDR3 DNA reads TGTGCCAGCAGACGCCGGGACAATCAGCCCCAGCATTTT.

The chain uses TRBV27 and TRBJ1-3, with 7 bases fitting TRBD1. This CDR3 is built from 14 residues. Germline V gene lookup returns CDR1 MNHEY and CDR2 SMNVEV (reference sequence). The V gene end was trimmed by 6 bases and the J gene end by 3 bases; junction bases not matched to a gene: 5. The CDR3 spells CASSRQGGGNTIYF. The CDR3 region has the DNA TGTGCCAGCAGCAGACAGGGCGGTGGAAACACCATATATTTT.